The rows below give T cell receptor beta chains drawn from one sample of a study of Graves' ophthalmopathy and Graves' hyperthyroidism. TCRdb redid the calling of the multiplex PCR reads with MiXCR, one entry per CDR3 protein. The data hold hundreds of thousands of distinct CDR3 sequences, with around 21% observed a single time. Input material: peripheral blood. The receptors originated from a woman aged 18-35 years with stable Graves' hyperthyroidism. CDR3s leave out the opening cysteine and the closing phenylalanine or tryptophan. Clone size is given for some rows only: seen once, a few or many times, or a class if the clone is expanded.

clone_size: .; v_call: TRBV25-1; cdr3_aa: ASSVNSLLNYGYT
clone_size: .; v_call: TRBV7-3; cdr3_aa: ASSLGGWTNTEAF
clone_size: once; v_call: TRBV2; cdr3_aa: ASSVVSSYEQY
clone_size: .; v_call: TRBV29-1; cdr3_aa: TAQGARETQY
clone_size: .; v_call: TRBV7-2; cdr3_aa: ASSSRVSDQPQH
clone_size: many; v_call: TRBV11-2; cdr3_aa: ASSFSPSELGQETQY
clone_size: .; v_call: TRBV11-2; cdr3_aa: ASSLIRQGGEQY
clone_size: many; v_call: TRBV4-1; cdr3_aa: ASSQVPSGRGYEQY
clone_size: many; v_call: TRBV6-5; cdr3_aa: ASSYPSLGGLTQY
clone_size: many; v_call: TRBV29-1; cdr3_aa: SADPGLAETQY
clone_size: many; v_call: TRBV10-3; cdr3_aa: AISERGNTEAF
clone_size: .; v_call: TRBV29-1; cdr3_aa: SVWDRVVHEQY
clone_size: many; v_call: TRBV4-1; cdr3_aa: ASSQEEASANQETQY
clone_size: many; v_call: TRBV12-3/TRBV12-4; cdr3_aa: ASSSINLAPYGYT
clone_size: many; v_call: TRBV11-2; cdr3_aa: ASSWPNDRGMPYEQY
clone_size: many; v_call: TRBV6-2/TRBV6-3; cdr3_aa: ASSYLPPEYGYT
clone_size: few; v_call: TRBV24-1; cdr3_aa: ATSDLGSGQPQH
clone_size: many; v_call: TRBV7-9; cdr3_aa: ASSPADRGDYGYT
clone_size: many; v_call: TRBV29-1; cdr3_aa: SVGDTGGETQY
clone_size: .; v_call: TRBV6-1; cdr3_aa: ASSRDWHYEQY
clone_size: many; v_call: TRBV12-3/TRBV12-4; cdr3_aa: ASSYSSLLNTEAF
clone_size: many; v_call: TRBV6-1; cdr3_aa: ASRQVYGYT
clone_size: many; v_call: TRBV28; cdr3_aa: ASSTTQGRGPQH
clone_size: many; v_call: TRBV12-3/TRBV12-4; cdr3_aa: ASISSIAGGPGTGELF
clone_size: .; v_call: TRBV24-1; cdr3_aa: ATSPGTGLNTEAF
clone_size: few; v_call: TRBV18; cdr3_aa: ASSPGLAGEGEY
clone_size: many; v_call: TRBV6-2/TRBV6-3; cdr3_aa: ASSYSGGPPSGANVLT
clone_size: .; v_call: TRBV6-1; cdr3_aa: ASSTIGRGTEAF
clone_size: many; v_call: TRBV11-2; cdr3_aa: ASSADGYYGYT
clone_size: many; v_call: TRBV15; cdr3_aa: ATSRDSQPQH
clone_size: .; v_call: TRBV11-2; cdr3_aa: ASSPAPRTEAF
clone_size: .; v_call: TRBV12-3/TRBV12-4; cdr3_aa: ASHPMDRIDYGYT
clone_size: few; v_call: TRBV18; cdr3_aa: ASRNTDRGGIRAF
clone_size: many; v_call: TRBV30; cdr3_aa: AWSVLIRGGAF
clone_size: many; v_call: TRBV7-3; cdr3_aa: ASSYGSYTEAF
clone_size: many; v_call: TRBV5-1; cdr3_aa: ASSQPSRRNTGELF
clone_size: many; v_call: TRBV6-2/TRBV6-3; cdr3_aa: ASSYTGAKNIQY
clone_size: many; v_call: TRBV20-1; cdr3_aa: SAQGASTGELF
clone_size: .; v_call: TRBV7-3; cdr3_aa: ASSLTGTGFHEQY